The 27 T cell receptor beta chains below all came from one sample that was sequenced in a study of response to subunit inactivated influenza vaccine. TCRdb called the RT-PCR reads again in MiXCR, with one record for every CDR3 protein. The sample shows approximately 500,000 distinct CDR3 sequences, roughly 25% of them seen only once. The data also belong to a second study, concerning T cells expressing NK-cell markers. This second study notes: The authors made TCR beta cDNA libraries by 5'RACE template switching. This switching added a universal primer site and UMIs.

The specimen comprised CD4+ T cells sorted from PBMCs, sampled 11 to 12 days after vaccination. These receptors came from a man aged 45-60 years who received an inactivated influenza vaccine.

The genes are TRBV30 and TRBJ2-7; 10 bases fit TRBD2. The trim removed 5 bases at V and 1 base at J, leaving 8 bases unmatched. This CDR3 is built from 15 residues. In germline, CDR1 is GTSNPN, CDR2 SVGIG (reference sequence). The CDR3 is CAWVSSGRASYEQYF. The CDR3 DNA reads TGTGCCTGGGTTTCTAGCGGGAGAGCTTCCTACGAGCAGTACTTC.

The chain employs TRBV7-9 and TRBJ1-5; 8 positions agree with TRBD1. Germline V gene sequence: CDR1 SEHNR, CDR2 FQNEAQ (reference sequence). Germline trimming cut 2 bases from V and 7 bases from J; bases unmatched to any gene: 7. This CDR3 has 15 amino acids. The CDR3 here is CASSLTGGKGQPQHF. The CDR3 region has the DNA TGTGCCAGCAGCTTAACAGGGGGAAAGGGGCAGCCCCAGCATTTT.

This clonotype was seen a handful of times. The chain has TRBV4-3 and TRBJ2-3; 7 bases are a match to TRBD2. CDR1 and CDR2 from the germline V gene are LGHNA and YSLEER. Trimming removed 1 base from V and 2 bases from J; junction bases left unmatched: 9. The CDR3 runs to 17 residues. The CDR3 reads CASSQGASGGFTDTQYF. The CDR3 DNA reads TGCGCCAGCAGCCAAGGGGCTAGCGGAGGGTTCACAGATACGCAGTATTTT.

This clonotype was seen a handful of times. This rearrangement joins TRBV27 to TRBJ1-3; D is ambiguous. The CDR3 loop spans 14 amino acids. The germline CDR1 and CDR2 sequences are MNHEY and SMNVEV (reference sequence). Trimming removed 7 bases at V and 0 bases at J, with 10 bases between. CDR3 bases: TGTGCCAGCACGGTCGAGAGCTCTGGAAACACCATATATTTT. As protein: CASTVESSGNTIYF.

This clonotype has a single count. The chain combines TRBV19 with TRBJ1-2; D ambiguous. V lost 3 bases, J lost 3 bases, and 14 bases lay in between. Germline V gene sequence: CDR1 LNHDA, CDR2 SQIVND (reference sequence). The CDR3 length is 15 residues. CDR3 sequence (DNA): TGTGCCAGTAGTATCCGGGAAAGCAGTTACTATGGCTACACCTTC. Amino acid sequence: CASSIRESSYYGYTF.

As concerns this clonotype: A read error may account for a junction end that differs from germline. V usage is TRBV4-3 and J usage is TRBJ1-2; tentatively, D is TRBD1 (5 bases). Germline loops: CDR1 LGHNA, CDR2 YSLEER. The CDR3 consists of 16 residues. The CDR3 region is CASSQEVGRAKYGYTF. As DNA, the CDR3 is TGCGCCAGCAGCCAAGAGGTGGGCAGGGCTAAGTATGGCTACACCTTC.

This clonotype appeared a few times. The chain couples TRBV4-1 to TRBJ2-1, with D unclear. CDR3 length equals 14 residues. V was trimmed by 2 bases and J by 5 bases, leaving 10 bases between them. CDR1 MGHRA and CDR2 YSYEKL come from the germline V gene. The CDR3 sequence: CASSQLSDNNEQFF. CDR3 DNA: TGCGCCAGCAGCCAATTGAGTGATAACAATGAGCAGTTCTTC.

The DNA of the CDR3 is TGTGCCAGCAGCCGAAGGACCTCTGGAAACACCATATATTTT. It specifies CASSRRTSGNTIYF. The chain is built from TRBV9 and TRBJ1-3; D remains ambiguous. This CDR3 comprises 14 residues. V lost 4 bases to trimming and J lost 0 bases, with 8 bases between them. Germline V gene data show CDR1 as SGDLS and CDR2 as YYNGEE.

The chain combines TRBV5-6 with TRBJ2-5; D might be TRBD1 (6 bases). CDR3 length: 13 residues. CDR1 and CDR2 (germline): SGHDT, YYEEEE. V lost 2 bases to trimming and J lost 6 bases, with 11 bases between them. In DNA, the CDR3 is TGTGCCAGCAGCTTAACAACAGGGAAGACCCAGTACTTC. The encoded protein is CASSLTTGKTQYF.

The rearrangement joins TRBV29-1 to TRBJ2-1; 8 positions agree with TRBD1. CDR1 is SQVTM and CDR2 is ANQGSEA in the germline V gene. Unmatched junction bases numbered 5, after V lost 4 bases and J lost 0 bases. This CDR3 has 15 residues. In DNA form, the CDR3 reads TGCAGCGTTGCTGTCAGGGGGCCCTCCTACAATGAGCAGTTCTTC. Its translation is CSVAVRGPSYNEQFF.

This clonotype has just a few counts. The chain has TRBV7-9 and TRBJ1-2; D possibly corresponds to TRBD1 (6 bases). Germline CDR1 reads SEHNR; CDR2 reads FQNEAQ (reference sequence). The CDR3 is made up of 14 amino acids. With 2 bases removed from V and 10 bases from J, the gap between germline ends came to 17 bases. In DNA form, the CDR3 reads TGTGCCAGCAGCTTACAACAGGGACGAGGCGACTACACCTTC. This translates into CASSLQQGRGDYTF.

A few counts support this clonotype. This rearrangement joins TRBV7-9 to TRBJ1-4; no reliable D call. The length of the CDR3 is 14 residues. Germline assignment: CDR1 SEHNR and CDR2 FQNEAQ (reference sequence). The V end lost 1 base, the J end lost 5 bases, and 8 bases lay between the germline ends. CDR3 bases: TGTGCCAGCAGCTTAGACAGTGCAAATGAAAAACTGTTTTTT. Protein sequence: CASSLDSANEKLFF.

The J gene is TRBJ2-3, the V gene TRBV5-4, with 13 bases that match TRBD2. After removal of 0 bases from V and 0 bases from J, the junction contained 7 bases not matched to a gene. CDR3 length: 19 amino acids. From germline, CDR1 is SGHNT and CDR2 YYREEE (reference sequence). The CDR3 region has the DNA TGTGCCAGCAGCTTGGGACTAGCGGGGGGATGGTCTAGCACAGATACGCAGTATTTT. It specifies CASSLGLAGGWSSTDTQYF.

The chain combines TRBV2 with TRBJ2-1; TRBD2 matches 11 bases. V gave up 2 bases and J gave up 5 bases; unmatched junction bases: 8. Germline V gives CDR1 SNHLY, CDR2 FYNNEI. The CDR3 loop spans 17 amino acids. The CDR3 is CASSERMASGGNNEQFF. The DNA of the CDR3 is TGTGCCAGCAGTGAAAGGATGGCTAGCGGGGGGAACAATGAGCAGTTCTTC.

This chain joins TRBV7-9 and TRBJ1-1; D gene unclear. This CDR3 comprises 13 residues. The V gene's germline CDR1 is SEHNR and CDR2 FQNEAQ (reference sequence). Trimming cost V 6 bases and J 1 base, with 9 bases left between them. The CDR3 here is CASRWDPNTEAFF. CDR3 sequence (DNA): TGTGCCAGCAGATGGGATCCGAACACTGAAGCTTTCTTT. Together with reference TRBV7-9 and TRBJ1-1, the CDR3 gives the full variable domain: DTGVSQNPRHKITKRGQNVTFRCDPISEHNRLYWYRQTLGQGPEFLTYFQNEAQLEKSRLLSDRFSAERPKGSFSTLEIQRTEQGDSAMYLCASRWDPNTEAFFGQGTRLTVV.

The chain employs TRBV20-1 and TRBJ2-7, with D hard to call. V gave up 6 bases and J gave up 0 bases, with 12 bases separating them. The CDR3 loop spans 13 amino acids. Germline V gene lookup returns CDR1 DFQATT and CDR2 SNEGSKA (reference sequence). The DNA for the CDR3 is TGCAGTGCCGGGCCCAGGCGCTCCTACGAGCAGTACTTC. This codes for CSAGPRRSYEQYF.

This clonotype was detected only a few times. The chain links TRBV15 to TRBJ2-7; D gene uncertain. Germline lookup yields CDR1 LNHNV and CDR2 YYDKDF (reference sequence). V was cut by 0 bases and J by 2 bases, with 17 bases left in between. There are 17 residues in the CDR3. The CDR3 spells CATSRDPQELITYEQYF. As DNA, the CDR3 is TGTGCCACCAGCAGAGATCCCCAGGAGCTGATTACCTACGAGCAGTACTTC.

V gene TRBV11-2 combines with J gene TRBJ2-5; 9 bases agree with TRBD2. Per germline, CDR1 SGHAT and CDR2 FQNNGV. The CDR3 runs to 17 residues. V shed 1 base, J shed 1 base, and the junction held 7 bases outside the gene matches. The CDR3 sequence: CASSLGPGLALQETQYF. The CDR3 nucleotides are TGTGCCAGCAGCTTAGGTCCGGGACTAGCCCTCCAAGAGACCCAGTACTTC. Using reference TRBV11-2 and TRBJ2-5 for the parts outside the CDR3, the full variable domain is EAGVAQSPRYKIIEKRQSVAFWCNPISGHATLYWYQQILGQGPKLLIQFQNNGVVDDSQLPKDRFSAERLKGVDSTLKIQPAKLEDSAVYLCASSLGPGLALQETQYFGPGTRLLVL.

The CDR3 sequence: CSVDQREGTDTQYF. The CDR3 bases are TGCAGCGTTGACCAGCGGGAAGGCACAGATACGCAGTATTTT. V and J are TRBV29-1 and TRBJ2-3, with TRBD2 identical over 7 bases. The CDR3 extends over 14 amino acids. Germline-derived CDR1 and CDR2 are SQVTM and ANQGSEA. Trimming took 3 bases from V and 1 from J; bases not matched to a gene: 4.

This CDR3 is CASKKLARELFF. The CDR3 DNA sequence: TGTGCCAGCAAAAAACTAGCTAGGGAGCTGTTTTTT. This chain joins TRBV6-2 or TRBV6-3 and TRBJ2-2, with TRBD2 as a possible D gene (6 bases). The length of the CDR3 is 12 residues. Trimming stripped 7 bases from V and 9 bases from J, with 12 bases between. Germline lookup yields CDR1 MNHEY and CDR2 SVGEGT.

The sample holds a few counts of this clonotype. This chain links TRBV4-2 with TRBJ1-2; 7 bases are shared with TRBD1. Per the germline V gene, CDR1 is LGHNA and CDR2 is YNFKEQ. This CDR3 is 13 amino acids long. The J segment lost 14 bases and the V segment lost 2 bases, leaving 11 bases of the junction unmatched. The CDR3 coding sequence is TGTGCCAGCAGCCAAAGCGGGAGTGACAGGGCAACCTTC. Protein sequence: CASSQSGSDRATF.

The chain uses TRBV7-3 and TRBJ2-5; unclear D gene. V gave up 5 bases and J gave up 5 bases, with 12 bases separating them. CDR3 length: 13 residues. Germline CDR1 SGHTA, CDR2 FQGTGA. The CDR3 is CASSAQSGETQYF. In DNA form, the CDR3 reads TGTGCCAGCAGCGCCCAGTCTGGGGAGACCCAGTACTTC.

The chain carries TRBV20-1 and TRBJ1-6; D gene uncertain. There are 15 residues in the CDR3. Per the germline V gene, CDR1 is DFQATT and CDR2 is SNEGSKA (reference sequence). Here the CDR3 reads CRALGSVILNSPLHF. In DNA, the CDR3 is TGCAGAGCGCTAGGGTCGGTCATATTGAATTCACCCCTCCACTTT.

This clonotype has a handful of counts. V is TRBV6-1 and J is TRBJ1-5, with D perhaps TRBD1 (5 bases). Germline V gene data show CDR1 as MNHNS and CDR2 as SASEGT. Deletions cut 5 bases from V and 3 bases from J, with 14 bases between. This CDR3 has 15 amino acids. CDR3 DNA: TGTGCCAGCAGTCCAATAGAGGGGAACAATCAGCCCCAGCATTTT. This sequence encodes CASSPIEGNNQPQHF.

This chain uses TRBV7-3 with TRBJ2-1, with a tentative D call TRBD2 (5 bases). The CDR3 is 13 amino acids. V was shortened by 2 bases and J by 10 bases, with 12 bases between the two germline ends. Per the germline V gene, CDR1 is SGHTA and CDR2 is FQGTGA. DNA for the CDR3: TGTGCCAGCAGCTTATCCGATTCGGGGGAGCAGTTCTTC. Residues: CASSLSDSGEQFF.

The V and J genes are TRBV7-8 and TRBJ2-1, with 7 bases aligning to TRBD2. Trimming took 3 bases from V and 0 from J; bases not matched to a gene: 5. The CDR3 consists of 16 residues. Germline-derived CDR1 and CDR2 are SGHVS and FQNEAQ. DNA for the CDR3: TGTGCCAGCAGCTTCGCTAGCGGTTCCTCCTACAATGAGCAGTTCTTC. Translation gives CASSFASGSSYNEQFF.

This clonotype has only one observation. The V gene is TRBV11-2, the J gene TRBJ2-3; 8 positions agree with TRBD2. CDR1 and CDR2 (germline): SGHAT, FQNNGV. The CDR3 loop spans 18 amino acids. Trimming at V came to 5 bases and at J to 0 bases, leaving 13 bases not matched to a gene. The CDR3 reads CASSRSVTSGTSTDTQYF. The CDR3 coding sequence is TGTGCCAGCAGCCGGAGTGTAACTAGCGGAACTAGCACAGATACGCAGTATTTT.